This T cell receptor beta chain was identified in a study of cytomegalovirus exposure and HLA in healthy donors. Across the whole study: According to later analysis, the same platform produced the 120 validation and 666 first-cohort repertoires.

Study-level points and caveats: Later, an analysis found that TCR clusters from the first cohort tended to co-occur in the approximately 130 validation repertoires. The study put about 180 TCR beta chains on its list as cytomegalovirus-associated.

V lost 2 bases and J 5 bases, leaving 13 bases between the germline ends. This CDR3 is 14 amino acids long. Germline lookup yields CDR1 SGHRS and CDR2 YFSETQ. This clone was seen only a few times. Its cognate antigen is unknown. Here immunoSEQ multiplex PCR was the method, and the copy in TCRdb shows in-frame clones only, minus some. Counted here are 150,000 to 200,000 clones, around 81% occurring once; the ten biggest clones make up about 2.3%. The receptor's source is a man younger than 40 in good health and CMV-seropositive. Sequencing was carried out using PBMCs. V is TRBV5-1 and J is TRBJ1-1, with TRBD1 as a possible D gene (6 bases). The CDR3, as DNA: TGCGCCAGCAGCTTAGGGACACAGGGAACTGAAGCTTTCTTT. Amino acids: CASSLGTQGTEAFF.